This T cell receptor beta chain comes out of a study of cytomegalovirus exposure and HLA in healthy donors. Study-wide context: Sequencing of 150 million to 200 million T cells in an earlier analysis found 100 million or so unique TCR beta sequences. Genetic ancestry analysis placed approximately 78% of the approximately 400 donors that were genotyped in the Caucasian-associated cluster.

The PCR had 60 Vbeta and 13 Jbeta primers. Sequenced by immunoSEQ multiplex PCR; TCRdb stores in-frame clones only, minus some. The data contain 90,000 to 150,000 clones, roughly 63% of them seen just once; the ten biggest clones take up 9% to 10%. The source is a man in his forties in good health and CMV-seropositive. The specimen sequenced was PBMCs.

CDR3 bases: TGTGCCAGCAGGGACGACTATAGCAATCAGCCCCAGCATTTT. Residues: CASRDDYSNQPQHF. V is TRBV2 and J is TRBJ1-5; unclear D gene. The CDR3 consists of 14 residues. Germline CDR1 is SNHLY and CDR2 is FYNNEI. V was clipped by 6 bases and J by 0 bases, with 9 bases between them.